A single sample is the source of the 32 T cell receptor beta chains below, sequenced in a study of shared clonotypes between healthy human individuals. The method was immunoSEQ multiplex PCR; TCRdb's version includes in-frame clones alone and lacks a portion of them. Of 2 million to 2.5 million clones listed, roughly 95% are singletons. The sequenced sample consisted of naive CD4+ T cells sorted from blood. Subset defined: CD45RA+ positively selected. Every receptor here comes from a man younger than 35 in good health.

This chain connects TRBV5-1 to TRBJ2-7; tentative D call: TRBD1 (6 bases). This CDR3 has 14 residues. Germline V gives CDR1 SGHRS, CDR2 YFSETQ. Between the trimmed V and J ends, which lost 4 bases and 3 bases, there was a span of 14 bases. CDR3 sequence (DNA): TGCGCCAGCAGCCCATCGACAGGAGTCTACGAGCAGTACTTC. Its translation is CASSPSTGVYEQYF.

The chain links TRBV5-4 to TRBJ2-1; D not certain. The CDR3 totals 14 residues. V was clipped by 3 bases and J by 7 bases, with 14 bases between them. Germline V lookup: CDR1 SGHNT, CDR2 YYREEE (reference sequence). The CDR3 DNA reads TGTGCCAGCAGCTACGTCGGACGGGTGAATGAGCAGTTCTTC. Translation gives CASSYVGRVNEQFF.

The V gene is TRBV2, the J gene TRBJ2-4, with D maybe TRBD2 (5 bases). V was cut by 4 bases and J by 0 bases, with 16 bases left in between. The CDR3 runs to 17 residues. Germline CDR1 SNHLY, CDR2 FYNNEI. CDR3 sequence (DNA): TGTGCCAGCAGTGCTTCCCCAAGCGGTTTAGCCAAAAACATTCAGTACTTC. This translates into CASSASPSGLAKNIQYF.

This clone was seen just once. The gene calls are TRBV12-1 and TRBJ1-5. TRBV12-1 is recorded as a pseudogene. The CDR3 totals 14 residues. The CDR3 protein is CASSFGQLNQPQHF. DNA for the CDR3: TGTGCCAGCAGCTTTGGGCAGCTTAATCAGCCCCAGCATTTT.

This chain uses TRBV5-1 with TRBJ2-3; maybe TRBD2 (6 bases). Germline V gene lookup returns CDR1 SGHRS and CDR2 YFSETQ. CDR3 size: 16 residues. V dropped 3 bases and J dropped 1 base, with 15 bases sitting between them. The CDR3 DNA reads as TGCGCCAGCAGCTGGACGGGGGTTGGCGGCACAGATACGCAGTATTTT. It yields the protein CASSWTGVGGTDTQYF.

The chain joins TRBV29-1 to TRBJ2-3; D call uncertain. The germline V and J ends were trimmed by 8 bases and 0 bases, with 15 bases remaining between them. In germline, CDR1 is SQVTM, CDR2 ANQGSEA. The CDR3 runs to 14 residues. CDR3 amino acids: CSILRTLSTDTQYF. Written as DNA, the CDR3 is TGCAGCATTCTTCGGACCCTCAGCACAGATACGCAGTATTTT.

DNA of the CDR3: TGTGCCAGCAGATCCCGACAGGGAACAAACATTCAGTACTTC. Its protein is CASRSRQGTNIQYF. The V and J genes are TRBV6-5 and TRBJ2-4, with 7 bases aligning to TRBD1. Per the germline V gene, CDR1 is MNHEY and CDR2 is SVGAGI. This CDR3 is built from 14 residues. V lost 6 bases to trimming and J lost 6 bases; unmatched junction nucleotides: 8.

This chain links TRBV6-4 with TRBJ2-2; possibly TRBD1 for D (5 bases). Per germline, CDR1 MRHNA and CDR2 SNTAGT. V dropped 6 bases and J dropped 2 bases, with 7 bases sitting between them. The CDR3 extends over 13 amino acids. The CDR3 DNA reads as TGTGCCAGCAGGGACACCAACACCGGGGAGCTGTTTTTT. Translated: CASRDTNTGELFF.

The chain carries TRBV19 and TRBJ1-1, with D tentatively TRBD1 (5 bases). V gave up 6 bases and J gave up 5 bases, with 13 bases separating them. The length of the CDR3 is 13 residues. CDR1 and CDR2 (germline): LNHDA, SQIVND (reference sequence). CDR3 amino acids: CASSSIPGTEAFF. The CDR3 region has the DNA TGTGCCAGTAGCTCCATCCCAGGGACTGAAGCTTTCTTT.

This chain connects TRBV9 to TRBJ2-1; 12 nucleotides line up with TRBD2. Germline CDR1 is SGDLS and CDR2 is YYNGEE. The CDR3 loop spans 16 amino acids. J lost 5 bases, V lost 4 bases, and 7 bases had no gene match. CDR3 in DNA: TGTGCCAGCAGCCCCCGGACTAGCGGGACGGACAATGAGCAGTTCTTC. This encodes CASSPRTSGTDNEQFF.

The rearrangement joins TRBV10-3 to TRBJ2-7; a possible D gene is TRBD2 (8 bases). This CDR3 comprises 15 residues. The ends were cut back, 4 bases at V and 2 bases at J, with 15 bases in the middle. Per the germline V gene, CDR1 is ENHRY and CDR2 is SYGVKD. The CDR3 nucleotides read TGTGCCATCAGTGCTGCGGGGGGACAGACCTACGAGCAGTACTTC. This gives the protein CAISAAGGQTYEQYF.

As for this clone: Other DNA sequences of this sample code for an identical CDR3. This chain connects TRBV10-3 to TRBJ2-7; a weak D match, TRBD2 (5 bases). The CDR3 covers 12 residues. Trimming left V 6 bases short and J 3 bases short, with 9 bases between. Germline V gene lookup returns CDR1 ENHRY and CDR2 SYGVKD. CDR3 sequence: CAISSGGYEQYF. CDR3 in DNA: TGTGCCATCAGCAGCGGAGGCTACGAGCAGTACTTC.

The chain links TRBV19 to TRBJ1-6; D not resolved. V lost 4 bases and J lost 0, with 10 bases in between. The CDR3 loop spans 16 amino acids. The germline gives CDR1 LNHDA, CDR2 SQIVND (reference sequence). CDR3 in amino acids: CASSTVRSSYNSPLHF. The CDR3 nucleotides read TGTGCCAGTAGTACAGTAAGGAGCTCCTATAATTCACCCCTCCACTTT.

The rearrangement joins TRBV5-5 to TRBJ2-7, with 8 bases that match TRBD2. The V and J ends lost 3 bases and 2 bases, in that order; junction bases with no gene match: 7. Germline V gene data show CDR1 as SGHKS and CDR2 as YYEKEE (reference sequence). This CDR3 comprises 15 residues. CDR3 region: CASSSTSGGAYEQYF. The DNA of the CDR3 is TGTGCCAGCAGCTCCACTAGCGGAGGGGCCTACGAGCAGTACTTC.

The chain has TRBV7-6 and TRBJ2-1; D possibly corresponds to TRBD2 (6 bases). The CDR3 is 16 residues long. CDR1 and CDR2 from the germline V gene are SGHVS and FNYEAQ. The V and J ends lost 5 bases and 0 bases respectively, with 14 bases between them. The CDR3 coding sequence is TGTGCCAGCAGCCCCCTCTCCGGGAGCTCCTACAATGAGCAGTTCTTC. The encoded protein is CASSPLSGSSYNEQFF.

V gene TRBV4-1 combines with J gene TRBJ2-7, with D unclear. The V gene's germline CDR1 is MGHRA and CDR2 YSYEKL. Trimming stripped 5 bases from V and 4 bases from J, with 18 bases between. There are 15 residues in the CDR3. The CDR3 region is CASSNTIQGVYEQYF. Written as DNA, the CDR3 is TGCGCCAGCAGCAACACAATTCAAGGAGTGTACGAGCAGTACTTC.

This chain links TRBV10-3 with TRBJ2-3, with 11 bases matching TRBD2. Germline CDR1 is ENHRY and CDR2 is SYGVKD. Germline trimming cut 5 bases from V and 5 bases from J; bases unmatched to any gene: 12. The CDR3 has 17 residues. CDR3 in DNA: TGTGCCATCAGTTCCTCCCTTAGCGGGAGGGAAGGAGATACGCAGTATTTT. It translates to CAISSSLSGREGDTQYF.

This clone was seen a single time. Since no conserved phenylalanine or tryptophan closes the CDR3, a read error is the likely cause. Because the CDR3's place on the DNA is in doubt, the DNA is left out and the CDR3 is given as listed by TCRdb. The genes are TRBV6-4 and TRBJ2-7. The germline CDR1 and CDR2 sequences are MRHNA and SNTAGT. The CDR3 spans 10 amino acids, including both terminal residues. The CDR3 loop reads CASSDGDGLL.

About this clone itself: The sample carries other DNA sequences with the same CDR3. The chain is built from TRBV20-1 and TRBJ2-7; the D is unclear. CDR3 length: 11 amino acids. CDR1 and CDR2 from the germline V gene are DFQATT and SNEGSKA (reference sequence). V lost 4 bases and J 4 bases, leaving 8 bases between the germline ends. Written as DNA, the CDR3 is TGCAGTGCTACCAGAGAATACGAGCAGTACTTC. Its translation: CSATREYEQYF.

The chain carries TRBV28 and TRBJ1-2; a weak D match, TRBD1 (6 bases). The germline gives CDR1 MDHEN, CDR2 SYDVKM. The ends were cut back, 6 bases at V and 2 bases at J, with 16 bases in the middle. The CDR3 has 15 amino acids. CDR3: CASRLGVQGNYGYTF. In nucleotides, the CDR3 is TGTGCCAGCAGATTGGGGGTCCAGGGGAACTATGGCTACACCTTC.

This chain connects TRBV29-1 to TRBJ1-5; TRBD1 is a possible D gene (5 bases). Trimming took off 7 bases at V and 4 bases at J, with 14 bases between the two ends. The length of the CDR3 is 13 residues. Germline CDR1 reads SQVTM; CDR2 reads ANQGSEA. CDR3 sequence reads: CSAVGGGNQPQHF. The CDR3 DNA sequence: TGCAGCGCCGTCGGGGGGGGGAATCAGCCCCAGCATTTT.

The rearrangement links TRBV30 to TRBJ1-2, with 8 bases fitting TRBD1. The CDR3 sequence is 14 residues long. Germline loops: CDR1 GTSNPN, CDR2 SVGIG (reference sequence). The J segment lost 8 bases and the V segment lost 0 bases, leaving 8 bases of the junction unmatched. The CDR3 loop reads CAWSVEQGVKGYTF. CDR3 bases: TGTGCCTGGAGTGTAGAACAGGGGGTAAAAGGCTACACCTTC.

The chain uses TRBV30 and TRBJ1-5; D is unclear. Trimming took off 2 bases at V and 5 bases at J, with 13 bases between the two ends. Per germline, CDR1 GTSNPN and CDR2 SVGIG (reference sequence). This CDR3 is 14 amino acids long. CDR3 sequence (DNA): TGTGCCTGGAGTAACGGGGTGGGAGATCAGCCCCAGCATTTT. Translation: CAWSNGVGDQPQHF.

The chain recombines TRBV28 with TRBJ1-4; D uncertain. Trimming pared 8 bases from V and 0 bases from J, leaving 10 bases between. CDR3 length: 14 amino acids. CDR1 and CDR2 from the germline V gene are MDHEN and SYDVKM. CDR3 bases: TGTGCCAGCTCCCCCCGCTCAACTAATGAAAAACTGTTTTTT. The encoded protein is CASSPRSTNEKLFF.

This chain uses TRBV7-9 with TRBJ2-7; 9 positions match TRBD1. V lost 4 bases, J lost 7 bases, and 14 bases stayed unmatched. The CDR3 is 16 amino acids. Germline loops: CDR1 SEHNR, CDR2 FQNEAQ (reference sequence). The CDR3 region has the DNA TGTGCCAGCAGCTACCTGTCCGGGACAGGGCGCATAGAGCAGTACTTC. It codes for CASSYLSGTGRIEQYF.

CDR3 amino acids: CASSEGASGTQYF. CDR3 in DNA: TGTGCCAGCAGTGAAGGGGCAAGTGGGACCCAGTACTTC. The J gene is TRBJ2-5, the V gene TRBV6-1; D not resolved. The CDR3 loop spans 13 amino acids. From germline, CDR1 is MNHNS and CDR2 SASEGT. V gave up 1 base and J gave up 7 bases, with 10 bases separating them.

The chain uses TRBV5-4 and TRBJ2-7, with 10 positions matching TRBD1. This CDR3 spans 15 amino acids. Trimming cost V 4 bases and J 3 bases; bases outside gene matches: 7. CDR1 and CDR2 (germline): SGHNT, YYREEE (reference sequence). The CDR3, as DNA: TGTGCCAGCAGCGATAATGGACAGGGGGGCTACGAGCAGTACTTC. Translated, it gives CASSDNGQGGYEQYF.

The CDR3, as DNA: TGCGCCAGCAGCCACCGGGACAGCGGGAAAGACTCTGGGGCCAACGTCCTGACTTTC. It encodes CASSHRDSGKDSGANVLTF. This chain uses TRBV4-1 with TRBJ2-6; either TRBD1 or TRBD2 may fit D (7 bases each). The V gene lost 3 bases and the J gene lost 0 bases, with 18 bases spanning the gap. There are 19 residues in the CDR3. CDR1 is MGHRA and CDR2 is YSYEKL in the germline V gene.

The rearrangement joins TRBV6-6 to TRBJ1-4; 7 bases fit TRBD1. Per the germline V gene, CDR1 is MNHNY and CDR2 is SVGAGI (reference sequence). V lost 6 bases to trimming and J lost 2 bases; unmatched junction nucleotides: 6. The CDR3 has 15 residues. Here the CDR3 reads CASSPETGTNEKLFF. The CDR3 DNA reads TGTGCCAGCAGCCCCGAGACAGGGACTAATGAAAAACTGTTTTTT.

The rearrangement uses TRBV6-5 and TRBJ1-1; TRBD1 matches at 7 bases. J gave up 0 bases and V 2 bases, and 6 bases lay outside the gene matches. Germline V gene sequence: CDR1 MNHEY, CDR2 SVGAGI. The CDR3 is made up of 16 amino acids. The CDR3 DNA is TGTGCCAGCAGTTACCGGCAGGGGGGGTTGAACACTGAAGCTTTCTTT. It yields the protein CASSYRQGGLNTEAFF.

The V and J genes are TRBV6-1 and TRBJ1-5; D unresolved. Trimming took off 2 bases at V and 2 bases at J, with 13 bases between the two ends. CDR3 length: 16 residues. Germline CDR1 and CDR2: MNHNS and SASEGT. The CDR3 DNA reads as TGTGCCAGCAGTGAACTGGACCAACTCGGCAATCAGCCCCAGCATTTT. It codes for CASSELDQLGNQPQHF.

The chain has TRBV5-4 and TRBJ2-5; TRBD1 or TRBD2 may be the D gene (5 bases each). Trimming took off 6 bases at V and 1 base at J, with 13 bases between the two ends. The CDR3 extends over 14 amino acids. Germline-derived CDR1 and CDR2 are SGHNT and YYREEE (reference sequence). The CDR3 loop is CASTFGTSQETQYF. The CDR3 DNA reads TGTGCCAGCACCTTCGGGACGTCCCAAGAGACCCAGTACTTC.